The rows below give T cell receptor beta chains drawn from one sample of a study of blood T cell repertoires in COVID-19. Here immunoSEQ multiplex PCR was the method, and the copy in TCRdb shows in-frame clones only, minus some. Of about 160,000 clones in the sample, 75% to 90% were seen once. The specimen sequenced was PBMCs or T cells enriched from blood (not recorded which). These receptors all come from a woman in her sixties who had recovered from COVID-19. The conserved cysteine and the conserved F or W are not part of the CDR3 here.

V gene: TRBV18; J gene: TRBJ1-2; CDR3 protein: ASSPSTANYGYT
V gene: TRBV6-5; J gene: TRBJ1-5; CDR3 protein: ASRDYRGSNQPQH
V gene: TRBV9; J gene: TRBJ2-3; CDR3 protein: ASSPWDRAVDTQY
V gene: TRBV9; J gene: TRBJ2-7; CDR3 protein: ASSPSEMYEQY
V gene: TRBV4-1; J gene: TRBJ1-1; CDR3 protein: ASSQDPARHRLNTEAF
V gene: TRBV5-4; J gene: TRBJ2-7; CDR3 protein: ASSYPGQGASYEQY
V gene: TRBV11-2; J gene: TRBJ2-3; CDR3 protein: ASSLGGGAGGNTDTQY
V gene: TRBV11-3; J gene: TRBJ1-1; CDR3 protein: ASSFRGRGTEAF
V gene: TRBV19; J gene: TRBJ1-6; CDR3 protein: ASSFGQTSYNSPLH
V gene: TRBV29-1; J gene: TRBJ2-1; CDR3 protein: SARLAGSSYNEQF
V gene: TRBV19; J gene: TRBJ1-1; CDR3 protein: ASKRDNLNTEAF
V gene: TRBV12-5; J gene: TRBJ1-5; CDR3 protein: ASGLTGGSNQPQH
V gene: TRBV12-3/TRBV12-4; J gene: TRBJ1-2; CDR3 protein: ASSLGDSGGYT
V gene: TRBV7-8; J gene: TRBJ2-5; CDR3 protein: ASSRDYIQETQY
V gene: TRBV5-1; J gene: TRBJ1-1; CDR3 protein: ASSPRGGNTEAF
V gene: TRBV5-5; J gene: TRBJ1-6; CDR3 protein: ASSLGRVDSPLH
V gene: TRBV5-1; J gene: TRBJ2-3; CDR3 protein: ASSSTGGRDTQY
V gene: TRBV5-1; J gene: TRBJ2-5; CDR3 protein: ASSSPGSRSQTQY
V gene: TRBV25-1; J gene: TRBJ1-1; CDR3 protein: ASFDRGNTEAF
V gene: TRBV5-1; J gene: TRBJ2-1; CDR3 protein: ASSLQLAGGNEQF
V gene: TRBV5-4; J gene: TRBJ1-2; CDR3 protein: ASSSWTATVYGYT
V gene: TRBV9; J gene: TRBJ2-2; CDR3 protein: ASSVGWTGGGGELF
V gene: TRBV5-6; J gene: TRBJ2-2; CDR3 protein: ASRTPTGELF
V gene: TRBV11-2; J gene: TRBJ1-2; CDR3 protein: ASSRGASYT
V gene: TRBV4-1; J gene: TRBJ2-7; CDR3 protein: ASSLRGGYEQY
V gene: TRBV12-5; J gene: TRBJ2-5; CDR3 protein: ASGHDRAETQY